A single T cell receptor beta chain is shown here with its context. The record originates from a study of blood T cells in healthy people across ages. Per germline, CDR1 SEHNR and CDR2 FQNEAQ (reference sequence). This CDR3 region has 14 residues. The use of a sample-barcoded 5' primer and a J-beta primer mix characterized a second PCR of about 6 to 11 cycles. TCRdb re-derived calls from the 5' RACE reads in MiXCR, one entry per CDR3 protein. Among 800,000 to 950,000 distinct CDR3 sequences listed, 25% to 35% were seen once. Separately, the same data were catalogued under a study of T cells of mothers and their children.

The sample comprised blood. This TCR was sampled from a woman aged 40 to 50 in good health. This chain joins TRBV7-9 and TRBJ2-5; D could derive from TRBD1 or TRBD2 (6 bases each). The J call may be wrong; the DNA end is better matched by TRBJ2-7. The CDR3 bases are TGTGCCAGCAGCCCTAGGGGGGCTTGGTACGAGCAGTACTTC. It codes for CASSPRGAWYEQYF.